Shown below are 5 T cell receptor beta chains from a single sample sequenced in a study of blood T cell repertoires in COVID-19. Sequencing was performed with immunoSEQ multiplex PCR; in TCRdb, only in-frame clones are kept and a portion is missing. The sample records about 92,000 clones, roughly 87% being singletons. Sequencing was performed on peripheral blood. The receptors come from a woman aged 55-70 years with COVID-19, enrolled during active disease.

Here the CDR3 reads CASSLLGGPGETQYF. The CDR3 DNA is TGCGCCAGCAGCTTGCTAGGGGGCCCTGGAGAGACCCAGTACTTC. V and J are TRBV5-1 and TRBJ2-5; 7 nucleotides agree with TRBD1. V was pared by 1 base and J by 4 bases, with 7 bases of the junction left unmatched. The germline V gene encodes CDR1 SGHRS and CDR2 YFSETQ. CDR3 size: 15 residues.

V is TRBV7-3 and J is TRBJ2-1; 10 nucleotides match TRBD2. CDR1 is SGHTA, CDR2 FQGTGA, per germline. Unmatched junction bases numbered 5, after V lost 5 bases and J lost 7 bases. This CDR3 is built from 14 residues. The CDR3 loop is CASSPQAGGNEQFF. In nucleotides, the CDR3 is TGTGCCAGCAGCCCGCAAGCGGGGGGGAATGAGCAGTTCTTC. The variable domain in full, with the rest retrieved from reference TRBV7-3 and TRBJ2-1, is GAGVSQTPSNKVTEKGKYVELRCDPISGHTALYWYRQSLGQGPEFLIYFQGTGAADDSGLPNDRFFAVRPEGSVSTLKIQRTERGDSAVYLCASSPQAGGNEQFFGPGTRLTVL.

The CDR3 bases are TGTGCCAGCATCCCGTCGCACAGGGGAGCTGAAGCTTTCTTT. Amino acid sequence: CASIPSHRGAEAFF. The chain combines TRBV7-2 with TRBJ1-1, with 7 bases aligning to TRBD1. Germline V gives CDR1 SGHTA, CDR2 FQGNSA. Trimming at V came to 7 bases and at J to 6 bases, leaving 11 bases not matched to a gene. This CDR3 has 14 amino acids.

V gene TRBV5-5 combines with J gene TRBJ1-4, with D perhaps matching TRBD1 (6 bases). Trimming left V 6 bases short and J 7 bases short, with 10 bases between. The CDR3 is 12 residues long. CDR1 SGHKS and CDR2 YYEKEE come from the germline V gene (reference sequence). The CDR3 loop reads CASTRGGEKLFF. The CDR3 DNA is TGTGCCAGCACGAGGGGGGGTGAAAAACTGTTTTTT.

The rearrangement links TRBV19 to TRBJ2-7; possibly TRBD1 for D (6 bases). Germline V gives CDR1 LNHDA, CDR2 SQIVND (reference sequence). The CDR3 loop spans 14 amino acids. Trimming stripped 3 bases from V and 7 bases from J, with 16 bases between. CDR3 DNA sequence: TGTGCCAGTAGTATCGGGCAGGGGTTCGAGGAGCAGTACTTC. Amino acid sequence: CASSIGQGFEEQYF. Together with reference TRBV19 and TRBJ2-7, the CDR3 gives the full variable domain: DGGITQSPKYLFRKEGQNVTLSCEQNLNHDAMYWYRQDPGQGLRLIYYSQIVNDFQKGDIAEGYSVSREKKESFPLTVTSAQKNPTAFYLCASSIGQGFEEQYFGPGTRLTVT.